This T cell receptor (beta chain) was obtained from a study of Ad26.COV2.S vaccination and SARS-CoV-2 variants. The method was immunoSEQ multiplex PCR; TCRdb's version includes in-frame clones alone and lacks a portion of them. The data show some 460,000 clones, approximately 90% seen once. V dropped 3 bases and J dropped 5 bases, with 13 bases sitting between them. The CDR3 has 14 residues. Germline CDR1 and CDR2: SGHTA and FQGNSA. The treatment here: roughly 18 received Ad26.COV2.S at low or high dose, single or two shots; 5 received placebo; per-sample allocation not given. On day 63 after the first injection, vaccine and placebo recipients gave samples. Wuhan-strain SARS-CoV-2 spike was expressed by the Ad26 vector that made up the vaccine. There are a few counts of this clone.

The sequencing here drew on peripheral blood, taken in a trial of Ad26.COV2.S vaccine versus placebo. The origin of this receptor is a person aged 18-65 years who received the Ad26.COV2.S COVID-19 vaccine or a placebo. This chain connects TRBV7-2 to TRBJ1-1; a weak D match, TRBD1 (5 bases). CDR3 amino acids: CASSFQGRSTEAFF. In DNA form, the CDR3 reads TGTGCCAGCAGCTTTCAGGGTAGGAGTACTGAAGCTTTCTTT.